These T cell receptor beta chains were read from a single sample in a study of radiotherapy plus CTLA-4 blockade in lung cancer. Libraries were prepared by immunoSEQ multiplex PCR; TCRdb keeps only in-frame clonotypes and omits some of them. Seen here are around 110,000 clones, approximately 87% observed once, and the top ten hold 2% to 3%. Sequenced material: peripheral blood, taken from a patient treated with radiotherapy plus ipilimumab. Receptors originate from a human donor with non-small cell lung cancer that progressed on radiotherapy plus ipilimumab. Some clones in this sample may be carry-over from other donors' samples. Each CDR3 is given with its conserved first and last residue. The D gene is left open where the match is weak. Clone size is shown for a subset of rows, as once, few, many or a class of expanded clone.

v_call	clone_size	j_call	d_call	cdr3_aa	cdr3_nt
TRBV4-3	.	TRBJ2-3	.	CASSQEPGTTTDTQYF	TGCGCCAGCAGCCAAGAACCCGGGACGACCACAGATACGCAGTATTTT
TRBV27	few	TRBJ2-7	.	CAVAVPRGTTYEQYF	TGTGCCGTTGCCGTCCCCCGGGGGACCACCTACGAGCAGTACTTC
TRBV5-8	.	TRBJ1-5	.	CASSLYGNQPQHF	TGTGCCAGCAGCTTGTACGGTAATCAGCCCCAGCATTTT
TRBV9	.	TRBJ2-1	.	CASSVGALSSYNEQFF	TGTGCCAGCAGCGTAGGGGCCCTGAGCTCCTACAATGAGCAGTTCTTC
TRBV7-3	few	TRBJ1-2	TRBD1	CASSSDRGGYTF	TGTGCCAGCAGCTCGGACAGGGGCGGCTACACCTTC
TRBV6-5	once	TRBJ2-5	.	CASCRWGGGAETQYF	TGTGCCAGCTGTCGGTGGGGTGGGGGAGCCGAGACCCAGTACTTC
TRBV7-9	.	TRBJ1-2	.	CASSLKGRADIYGYTF	TGTGCCAGCAGCTTAAAAGGCAGGGCGGATATCTATGGCTACACCTTC
TRBV14	.	TRBJ2-2	TRBD2	CASSPQTSGSTGELFF	TGTGCCAGCAGCCCCCAGACTAGCGGGAGCACCGGGGAGCTGTTTTTT
TRBV20-1	.	TRBJ2-1	.	CSARFYNEQFF	TGCAGTGCCAGATTCTACAATGAGCAGTTCTTC
TRBV2	.	TRBJ1-6	TRBD1	CASLGQRNSPLHF	TGTGCCAGCCTGGGACAGAGAAATTCACCCCTCCACTTT
TRBV6-5	once	TRBJ2-7	.	CASSYMGDEQYF	TGTGCCAGCAGTTATATGGGGGACGAGCAGTACTTC
TRBV29-1	.	TRBJ2-5	TRBD2	CSVEVGGTETQYF	TGCAGCGTTGAAGTGGGAGGGACCGAGACCCAGTACTTC
TRBV6-6	.	TRBJ1-2	.	CASSYSGFLPNYGYTF	TGTGCCAGCAGTTACTCTGGGTTCCTACCTAACTATGGCTACACCTTC
TRBV7-2	.	TRBJ2-5	TRBD2	CASSLVLAGGATQYF	TGTGCCAGCAGCTTAGTACTAGCGGGGGGGGCGACCCAGTACTTC
TRBV14	.	TRBJ1-6	.	CASSQAQGYNSPLHF	TGTGCCAGCAGCCAAGCCCAGGGGTATAATTCACCCCTCCACTTT
TRBV29-1	.	TRBJ2-7	TRBD1	CSVKRDRFYEQYF	TGCAGCGTCAAGAGGGACAGGTTCTACGAGCAGTACTTC
TRBV10-2	.	TRBJ2-2	TRBD2	CASSEWGLALNTGELFF	TGCGCCAGCAGTGAGTGGGGACTAGCATTGAACACCGGGGAGCTGTTTTTT
TRBV2	.	TRBJ1-1	.	CASSDNPEMNTEAFF	TGTGCCAGCAGTGATAATCCAGAGATGAACACTGAAGCTTTCTTT
TRBV9	.	TRBJ2-3	.	CASTRVMDSYRSTQYF	TGTGCCAGCACCAGGGTTATGGACAGTTACCGTAGTACGCAGTATTTT
TRBV12-5	few	TRBJ2-3	.	CASGLETADTQYF	TGTGCTAGTGGTTTGGAAACAGCAGATACGCAGTATTTT
TRBV10-3	.	TRBJ2-1	.	CAISEELADSYNEQFF	TGTGCCATCAGCGAGGAACTAGCCGACTCCTACAATGAGCAGTTCTTC
TRBV27	.	TRBJ2-3	.	CASGLVGALDTQYF	TGTGCCAGCGGCCTGGTGGGGGCCCTAGATACGCAGTATTTT